Listed below are T cell receptor beta chains from one sample, sequenced in a study of T cells after yellow fever vaccination. MiXCR, applied by TCRdb to the 5' RACE reads, yields one record per CDR3 protein. The data show 500,000 to 650,000 distinct CDR3 sequences, less than 20% seen once. The material was PBMCs, obtained 5 to 6 days after the first yellow fever vaccination. The receptors here all came from a man aged 18 to 29 who received the YFV17D yellow fever vaccine. Both conserved end residues are part of each CDR3. D genes are given only for firm matches. Size values are once, few and many counts, or a class for expanded clones, and some rows have none.

J gene | clone size | D gene | V gene | CDR3 protein | CDR3 DNA
TRBJ1-1 | few | TRBD1 | TRBV6-6 | CASNNRGEAFF | TGTGCCAGCAACAACAGGGGTGAAGCTTTCTTT
TRBJ2-3 | few | - | TRBV25-1 | CASSDRGPTDTQYF | TGTGCCAGCAGTGACAGGGGTCCCACAGATACGCAGTATTTT
TRBJ2-1 | few | TRBD2 | TRBV27 | CASSWDLAGGPNEQFF | TGTGCCAGCAGTTGGGACCTAGCGGGGGGGCCAAATGAGCAGTTCTTC
TRBJ2-7 | few | - | TRBV7-9 | CASSTRDWDLFGEQYF | TGTGCCAGCAGCACTCGGGACTGGGATTTATTTGGCGAGCAGTACTTC
TRBJ2-6 | few | - | TRBV9 | CASSVSGSGANVLTF | TGTGCCAGCAGCGTTTCGGGGTCTGGGGCCAACGTCCTGACTTTC
TRBJ1-5 | - | - | TRBV12-3/TRBV12-4 | CASSLAARGGNQPQHF | TGTGCCAGCAGTTTAGCGGCCCGGGGTGGCAATCAGCCCCAGCATTTT
TRBJ2-1 | many | TRBD2 | TRBV10-3 | CAISESSAGRNEQFF | TGTGCCATCAGTGAGTCATCAGCGGGGAGGAATGAGCAGTTCTTC
TRBJ2-2 | - | - | TRBV9 | CASSLRAGLNTGELFF | TGTGCCAGCAGCCTCCGGGCGGGACTGAACACCGGGGAGCTGTTTTTT
TRBJ1-2 | few | - | TRBV6-2/TRBV6-3 | CASKQGPNYGYTF | TGTGCCAGCAAACAAGGCCCTAACTATGGCTACACCTTC
TRBJ2-3 | - | TRBD2 | TRBV5-4 | CASSPAGGGVTDTQYF | TGTGCCAGCAGCCCCGCGGGCGGGGGGGTTACAGATACGCAGTATTTT
TRBJ2-3 | few | - | TRBV4-3 | CASSQDKGTRSTDTQYF | TGCGCCAGCAGCCAAGATAAGGGGACGAGGAGCACAGATACGCAGTATTTT
TRBJ2-5 | - | - | TRBV5-5 | CASSRGMGPTQETQYF | TGTGCCAGCAGCCGGGGAATGGGGCCCACCCAAGAGACCCAGTACTTC
TRBJ2-2 | many | - | TRBV25-1 | CASSGHGGWDTGELFF | TGTGCCAGCAGTGGACACGGCGGTTGGGACACCGGGGAGCTGTTTTTT
TRBJ2-5 | - | - | TRBV2 | CASILAGQETQYF | TGTGCCAGCATCCTGGCAGGACAAGAGACCCAGTACTTC
TRBJ1-2 | many | - | TRBV5-6 | CASSLGRDYGYTF | TGTGCCAGCAGCTTGGGCAGGGACTATGGCTACACCTTC
TRBJ1-5 | - | - | TRBV6-5 | CASSYSDPYQPQHF | TGTGCCAGCAGTTACTCAGATCCTTATCAGCCCCAGCATTTT
TRBJ1-2 | few | - | TRBV12-3/TRBV12-4 | CASSLNGGYTF | TGTGCCAGCAGTTTAAATGGCGGCTACACCTTC
TRBJ2-3 | few | - | TRBV6-5 | CASSYSRWGAQGTQYF | TGTGCCAGCAGTTACTCTAGATGGGGGGCACAGGGTACGCAGTATTTT
TRBJ2-1 | few | - | TRBV5-1 | CASSLGGSTEQFF | TGCGCCAGCAGCTTGGGGGGGAGTACTGAGCAGTTCTTC
TRBJ2-3 | - | TRBD1 | TRBV7-3 | CASSQGQTPDTQYF | TGTGCCAGCAGCCAGGGACAGACGCCAGATACGCAGTATTTT
TRBJ2-7 | few | - | TRBV11-2 | CASSSPDYYYEQYF | TGTGCCAGCAGCTCCCCCGACTACTACTACGAGCAGTACTTC
TRBJ2-3 | - | - | TRBV4-3 | CASSQDIGDTQYF | TGCGCCAGCAGCCAAGATATAGGAGATACGCAGTATTTT
TRBJ2-1 | - | TRBD1 | TRBV11-1 | CASSSTDRGSYNEQFF | TGTGCCAGCAGCTCAACCGACAGGGGTTCCTACAATGAGCAGTTCTTC
TRBJ2-7 | - | - | TRBV11-1 | CASRPYSSGGTGSYEQYF | TGTGCCAGCAGACCTTATTCCTCTGGGGGGACTGGATCCTACGAGCAGTACTTC
TRBJ2-3 | few | - | TRBV20-1 | CSGTDTQYF | TGCAGTGGAACTGATACGCAGTATTTT
TRBJ2-3 | few | TRBD2 | TRBV7-8 | CASSRGLAASTDTQYF | TGTGCCAGCAGCCGGGGACTAGCGGCCTCCACAGATACGCAGTATTTT
TRBJ2-1 | few | - | TRBV4-1 | CASSQVSTAYNEQFF | TGCGCCAGCAGCCAAGTATCGACAGCCTACAATGAGCAGTTCTTC
TRBJ2-1 | - | - | TRBV7-2 | CASSLGQHGGNEQFF | TGTGCCAGCAGCCTGGGACAGCACGGGGGCAATGAGCAGTTCTTC
TRBJ1-5 | few | TRBD1 | TRBV6-1 | CASRTGVGIQPQHF | TGTGCCAGTCGGACAGGTGTGGGGATCCAGCCCCAGCATTTT
TRBJ2-1 | - | - | TRBV7-9 | CASSRPVGLDNEQFF | TGTGCCAGCAGCCGACCGGTGGGGCTTGACAATGAGCAGTTCTTC
TRBJ2-7 | few | - | TRBV7-8 | CASSLTVAGPSSYEQYF | TGTGCCAGCAGCTTAACGGTCGCGGGGCCGAGCTCCTACGAGCAGTACTTC
TRBJ2-5 | many | - | TRBV5-1 | CASSGTGLETQYF | TGCGCCAGCAGCGGCACAGGGTTGGAGACCCAGTACTTC
TRBJ2-1 | - | - | TRBV19 | CASSGTPSYNEQFF | TGTGCCAGTAGCGGGACACCCTCCTACAATGAGCAGTTCTTC
TRBJ2-2 | few | TRBD1 | TRBV5-4 | CASSLNRGSFAGELFF | TGTGCCAGCAGCCTCAACAGGGGGAGTTTTGCCGGGGAGCTGTTTTTT
TRBJ2-1 | - | - | TRBV3-1 | CASSPTQRALNNEQFF | TGTGCCAGCAGCCCTACCCAACGGGCGCTAAACAATGAGCAGTTCTTC
TRBJ2-1 | - | TRBD2 | TRBV7-6 | CASSLNVVRAGEHFNEQFF | TGTGCCAGCAGCTTAAACGTGGTTCGAGCGGGGGAGCATTTCAATGAGCAGTTCTTC
TRBJ2-7 | - | - | TRBV7-9 | CASSSIGPHDEQYF | TGTGCCAGCAGTTCTATAGGGCCGCACGACGAGCAGTACTTC
TRBJ1-5 | few | - | TRBV20-1 | CSATLTGAGGNQPQHF | TGCAGTGCTACGCTGACCGGGGCCGGGGGCAATCAGCCCCAGCATTTT
TRBJ2-1 | - | TRBD2 | TRBV9 | CASSVASSGGHEQFF | TGTGCCAGCAGCGTAGCTTCTAGCGGGGGCCATGAGCAGTTCTTC
TRBJ2-3 | - | TRBD2 | TRBV4-2 | CASSQVAGGLGDTQYF | TGTGCCAGCAGCCAAGTAGCGGGGGGGCTAGGAGATACGCAGTATTTT
TRBJ1-2 | - | - | TRBV19 | CASRTNKNYGYTF | TGTGCCAGTAGGACGAACAAGAACTATGGCTACACCTTC
TRBJ2-3 | few | - | TRBV24-1 | CATSLDTTDTQYF | TGTGCCACCTCGCTGGACACAACAGATACGCAGTATTTT
TRBJ2-7 | once | - | TRBV7-2 | CASSPPRGYEQYF | TGTGCCAGCAGCCCGCCCCGCGGCTACGAGCAGTACTTC
TRBJ1-2 | few | - | TRBV29-1 | CSAWTVGDYGYTF | TGCAGCGCCTGGACAGTGGGCGACTATGGCTACACCTTC
TRBJ2-1 | - | - | TRBV5-4 | CASSLDPSRGHYNEQFF | TGTGCCAGCAGCTTGGACCCATCCAGGGGCCACTACAATGAGCAGTTCTTC
TRBJ1-2 | - | - | TRBV5-1 | CASRGSTGGYTF | TGCGCCAGCAGGGGGTCCACGGGCGGCTACACCTTC
TRBJ2-2 | few | TRBD1 | TRBV12-3/TRBV12-4 | CASSPFRDRVTGELFF | TGTGCCAGCAGCCCATTCAGGGACAGGGTCACCGGGGAGCTGTTTTTT
TRBJ1-5 | - | - | TRBV11-2 | CASSASSRGNKSNQPQHF | TGTGCCAGCAGCGCGTCTTCCAGGGGAAATAAAAGCAATCAGCCCCAGCATTTT
TRBJ2-5 | - | TRBD1 | TRBV5-4 | CASSLRDREQETQYF | TGTGCCAGCAGCCTCCGGGACAGAGAGCAAGAGACCCAGTACTTC
TRBJ1-3 | few | - | TRBV4-3 | CASSQAVQGAGNTIYF | TGCGCCAGCAGCCAAGCCGTACAGGGCGCAGGAAACACCATATATTTT
TRBJ1-2 | - | TRBD1 | TRBV3-1 | CASCQGRDREYGYTF | TGTGCCTCCTGCCAAGGCCGGGACAGGGAGTATGGCTACACCTTC
TRBJ2-7 | - | - | TRBV4-2 | CASSQDPGRGYEQYF | TGTGCCAGCAGCCAAGATCCTGGCAGGGGCTACGAGCAGTACTTC
TRBJ2-3 | - | TRBD1 | TRBV13 | CASSQQGTDTQYF | TGTGCCAGCAGCCAACAGGGGACAGATACGCAGTATTTT